Listed here is a single T cell receptor beta chain. Antigen specificity is unknown. The V end was cut by 3 bases, the J end by 0 bases, with 15 bases between. Germline CDR1 and CDR2: SGHVS and FNYEAQ. The CDR3 is 16 residues long. These data come from a study of shared clonotypes between healthy human individuals. Regarding the study as a whole: In four donors, about 5% of naive CD4 clonotypes appeared in common.

Repertoires were generated with immunoSEQ multiplex PCR, while TCRdb's copy carries only in-frame clones and drops some. The sample contains about 380,000 clones, approximately 97% of which appear only once. V usage is TRBV7-6 and J usage is TRBJ2-7; D is uncertain. The receptor was derived from a man aged 25 to 45 in good health. The sample comprised memory CD8+ T cells sorted from blood. Subset indicated: CD45RO+ cells pooled with CCR7-negative TemRA cells. The CDR3 DNA is TGTGCCAGCAGCTTGCTGGGGTACGGAAGCTCCTACGAGCAGTACTTC. It translates to CASSLLGYGSSYEQYF.